A selection of T cell receptor beta chains follows, all from one sample in a study of somatic mutations in cytotoxic T cells in rheumatoid arthritis. Produced via immunoSEQ multiplex PCR; TCRdb's table is partial and in-frame only. The sample yields roughly 11,000 clones, less than 80% seen once. Sequenced sample: CD8+ T cells sorted from blood. The receptor set was obtained from a man between 65 and 79 years old in good health. Each CDR3 is given with its conserved first and last residue. Each record gives: clone size, J gene, D gene, V gene, CDR3 protein, CDR3 DNA. A D gene is named only where the DNA matches it firmly. Clone size is stated in some rows and not others, as once, few, many or a class when expanded.

. | TRBJ2-1 | TRBD1 | TRBV6-5 | CASRGGQGFQFF | TGTGCCAGCAGGGGTGGACAGGGTTTCCAGTTCTTC
. | TRBJ2-2 | . | TRBV7-9 | CASSHSAQGTGELFF | TGTGCCAGCAGCCATTCGGCTCAAGGCACCGGGGAGCTGTTTTTT
few | TRBJ1-1 | TRBD1 | TRBV11-2 | CASSLDEGAATEAFF | TGTGCCAGCAGCTTAGACGAGGGGGCGGCCACTGAAGCTTTCTTT
. | TRBJ1-1 | . | TRBV10-1 | CASSRDVITEAFF | TGCGCCAGCAGCCGGGACGTAATAACTGAAGCTTTCTTT
. | TRBJ2-3 | TRBD2 | TRBV27 | CASSFDPRSGGEADTQYF | TGTGCCAGCAGTTTTGATCCACGTAGCGGGGGGGAAGCAGATACGCAGTATTTT
. | TRBJ2-2 | TRBD1 | TRBV27 | CASSSGTGGGGELFF | TGTGCCAGCAGTTCCGGGACAGGGGGCGGCGGGGAGCTGTTTTTT
. | TRBJ1-2 | TRBD1 | TRBV6-6 | CASSYPWTGEKIGYTF | TGTGCCAGCAGTTACCCATGGACAGGGGAGAAGATTGGCTACACCTTC
few | TRBJ1-1 | TRBD1 | TRBV29-1 | CSVNAGQGLNTEAFF | TGCAGCGTGAATGCCGGACAGGGTTTGAACACTGAAGCTTTCTTT
. | TRBJ2-3 | . | TRBV7-9 | CASSSGSSTDTQYF | TGTGCCAGCAGCTCGGGGTCTAGCACAGATACGCAGTATTTT
. | TRBJ1-1 | . | TRBV5-1 | CASSLGWRAGRLVENTEAFF | TGCGCCAGCAGCTTGGGATGGCGGGCAGGGCGGTTGGTAGAGAACACTGAAGCTTTCTTT
once | TRBJ1-5 | . | TRBV28 | CASREKNGVQPQHF | TGTGCCAGCAGGGAAAAGAACGGCGTGCAGCCCCAGCATTTT
. | TRBJ2-5 | . | TRBV11-3 | CASSLVGSETQYF | TGTGCCAGCAGCTTAGTCGGAAGCGAGACCCAGTACTTC
few | TRBJ2-2 | TRBD1 | TRBV15 | CATSPGQGAGGTGELFF | TGTGCCACGTCGCCCGGACAGGGGGCGGGGGGCACCGGGGAGCTGTTTTTT
. | TRBJ1-4 | . | TRBV27 | CASSFGGADEKLFF | TGTGCCAGCAGTTTCGGCGGGGCCGATGAAAAACTGTTTTTT
few | TRBJ2-1 | TRBD2 | TRBV30 | CAWSPLAADYNEQFF | TGTGCCTGGAGTCCACTAGCGGCCGACTACAATGAGCAGTTCTTC
. | TRBJ2-2 | . | TRBV28 | CASSSNTGELFF | TGTGCCAGCAGTTCAAACACCGGGGAGCTGTTTTTT
. | TRBJ1-2 | . | TRBV13 | CASSLRRQDGYTF | TGTGCCAGCAGCTTAAGGCGACAGGATGGCTACACCTTC
. | TRBJ2-1 | TRBD1 | TRBV11-1 | CASSNRQGFSYNEQFF | TGTGCCAGCAGCAACCGACAGGGCTTCTCCTACAATGAGCAGTTCTTC
. | TRBJ2-3 | . | TRBV4-1 | CASSQDKQGGTDTQYF | TGCGCCAGCAGCCAAGATAAGCAGGGAGGAACAGATACGCAGTATTTT